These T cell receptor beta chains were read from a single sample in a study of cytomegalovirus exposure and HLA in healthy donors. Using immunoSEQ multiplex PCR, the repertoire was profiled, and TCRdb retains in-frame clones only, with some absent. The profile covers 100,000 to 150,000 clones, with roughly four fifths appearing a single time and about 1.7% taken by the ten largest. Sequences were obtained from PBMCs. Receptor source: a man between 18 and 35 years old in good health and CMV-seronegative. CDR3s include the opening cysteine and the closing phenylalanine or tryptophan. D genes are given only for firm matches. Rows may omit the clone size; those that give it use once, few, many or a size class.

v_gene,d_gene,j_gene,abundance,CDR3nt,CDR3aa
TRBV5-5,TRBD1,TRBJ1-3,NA,TGTGCCAGCAGCTTGGACAGGGGGCTTAGTTCTGGAAACACCATATATTTT,CASSLDRGLSSGNTIYF
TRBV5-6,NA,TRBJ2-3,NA,TGTGCCAGCAGCTTGGACTCCCCGGATACGCAGTATTTT,CASSLDSPDTQYF
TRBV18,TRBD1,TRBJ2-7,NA,TGTGCCAGCTCACCACTGGGACAGGGTAGCCACGAGCAGTACTTC,CASSPLGQGSHEQYF
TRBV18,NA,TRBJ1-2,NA,TGTGCCAGCTCACCATACGGGGATGGCTACACCTTC,CASSPYGDGYTF
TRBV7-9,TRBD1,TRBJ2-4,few,TGTGCCAGCAGCTTAACAGGGGTGTACATTCAGTACTTC,CASSLTGVYIQYF
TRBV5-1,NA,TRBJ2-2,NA,TGCGCCAGCAGCTTGGGCTTTCGGGGGGAGCTGTTTTTT,CASSLGFRGELFF
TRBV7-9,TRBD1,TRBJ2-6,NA,TGTGCCAGCAGCCAGGACAGGGTTCCACCCGGGGCCAACGTCCTGACTTTC,CASSQDRVPPGANVLTF
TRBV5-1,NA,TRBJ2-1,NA,TGCGCCAGCAGTCGGGACACCTTTAAAAACAATGAGCAGTTCTTC,CASSRDTFKNNEQFF
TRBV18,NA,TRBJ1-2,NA,TGTGCCAGCTCACCAGCAGGGGTGAACTATGGCTACACCTTC,CASSPAGVNYGYTF
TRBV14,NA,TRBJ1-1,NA,TGTGCCAGCAGCCCAGGCCGGGGTTGGACTGAAGCTTTCTTT,CASSPGRGWTEAFF
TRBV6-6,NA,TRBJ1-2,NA,TGTGCCAGCAGTCCACGAGAGGGCTACACCTTC,CASSPREGYTF
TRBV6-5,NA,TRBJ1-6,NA,TGTGCCAGCAGGCAGGAAACAGCAAATTCACCCCTCCACTTT,CASRQETANSPLHF
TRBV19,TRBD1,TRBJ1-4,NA,TGTGCCAGTAGTACTGGACAGGGGTTATTTGAAAAACTGTTTTTT,CASSTGQGLFEKLFF
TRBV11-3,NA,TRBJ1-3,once,TGTGCCAGCAGCCCCGGCGGCACTGGAAACACCATATATTTT,CASSPGGTGNTIYF
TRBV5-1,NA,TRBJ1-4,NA,TGCGCCAGCAGCTGGGGCCCCCCGGCCACTAATGAAAAACTGTTTTTT,CASSWGPPATNEKLFF
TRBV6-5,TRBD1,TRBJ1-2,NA,TGTGCCAGCAGCCCCGGGACAGGGGTTCCCTACTTC,CASSPGTGVPYF
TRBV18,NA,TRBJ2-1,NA,TGTGCCAGCTCACCATACGGTTCTGAGCAGTTCTTC,CASSPYGSEQFF
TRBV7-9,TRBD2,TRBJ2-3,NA,TGTTCCAGCAGCCCGGGACTAGCGGGGCGGGCAGATACGCAGTATTTT,CSSSPGLAGRADTQYF
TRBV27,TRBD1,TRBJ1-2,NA,TGTGCCAGCAGTCTCCGGACAGGGGGCATTGACGGCTACACCTTC,CASSLRTGGIDGYTF
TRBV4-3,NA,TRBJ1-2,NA,TGCGCCAGCAGCCGTAGGACTTCGACAGGTCCCTATGGCTACACCTTC,CASSRRTSTGPYGYTF
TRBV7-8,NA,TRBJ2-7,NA,TGTGCCAGCAGCTTTAGCCAGACCCCATACGAGCAGTACTTC,CASSFSQTPYEQYF
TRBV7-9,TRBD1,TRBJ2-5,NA,TGTGCCAGCAGCCCAAGGACAGGGACGGAGACCCAGTACTTC,CASSPRTGTETQYF
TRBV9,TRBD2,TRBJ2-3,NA,TGTGCCAGCAGCGTAGGAGGGACTAGCGGAACAGATACGCAGTATTTT,CASSVGGTSGTDTQYF